Listed below are T cell receptor beta chains from one sample, sequenced in a study of blood T cell repertoires in COVID-19. Data came from immunoSEQ multiplex PCR; TCRdb stores just in-frame clones and leaves some out. The sample holds under 40,000 clones; about nine tenths are singletons and the top ten take nearly 25%. The sequenced material came from peripheral blood. The receptors come from a man aged 45-65 years with active or convalescent COVID-19. The CDR3 runs from the conserved cysteine through the conserved F or W. The D gene is left open where the match is weak. Some rows mark clone size as missing; the rest say once, few, many or name a class of expanded clone.

>-|TRBJ1-4|TRBV5-1|-
CASSLGQGGEKLFF
TGCGCCAGCAGCTTAGGGCAGGGAGGTGAAAAACTGTTTTTT
>-|TRBJ2-3|TRBV5-1|-
CASSVGGPIDTQYF
TGCGCCAGCAGCGTGGGAGGTCCTATCGATACGCAGTATTTT
>-|TRBJ1-5|TRBV5-1|-
CASSIGTSANQPQHF
TGCGCCAGCAGCATCGGGACTTCTGCCAATCAGCCCCAGCATTTT
>TRBD2|TRBJ2-2|TRBV27|-
CASSPGLAGVTGELFF
TGTGCCAGCAGTCCGGGACTAGCGGGAGTCACCGGGGAGCTGTTTTTT
>TRBD2|TRBJ2-5|TRBV2|-
CASSETSVQETQYF
TGTGCCAGCAGTGAGACTAGCGTACAAGAGACCCAGTACTTC
>TRBD1|TRBJ1-1|TRBV28|-
CASSILGGFTEAFF
TGTGCCAGCAGTATCCTAGGGGGCTTCACTGAAGCTTTCTTT
>-|TRBJ2-3|TRBV29-1|-
CSGYSNTQYF
TGCAGCGGATACAGTAATACGCAGTATTTT
>TRBD1|TRBJ1-1|TRBV28|once
CASSLYFGQANTEAFF
TGTGCCAGCAGTTTATACTTCGGACAGGCGAACACTGAAGCTTTCTTT
>TRBD2|TRBJ2-3|TRBV4-2|-
CASSQDPSGTSPSTDTQYF
TGTGCCAGCAGCCAAGATCCTAGCGGAACCTCTCCTAGCACAGATACGCAGTATTTT
>-|TRBJ2-3|TRBV5-1|-
CASSLAGASTDTQYF
TGCGCCAGCAGCTTGGCAGGGGCTAGCACAGATACGCAGTATTTT
>-|TRBJ1-2|TRBV7-9|-
CASETGRNYGYTF
TGTGCCAGTGAGACCGGGAGGAACTATGGCTACACCTTC
>-|TRBJ2-1|TRBV2|-
CASSRLLNEQFF
TGTGCCAGCAGTAGACTCCTCAATGAGCAGTTCTTC
>-|TRBJ1-5|TRBV18|-
CASSLNPDQPQHF
TGTGCCAGCTCTCTAAACCCCGATCAGCCCCAGCATTTT
>-|TRBJ1-1|TRBV9|-
CASSVRRRTEAFF
TGTGCCAGCAGCGTGCGGAGGCGGACTGAAGCTTTCTTT
>TRBD1|TRBJ2-2|TRBV7-8|-
CASSLEGQGSGELFF
TGTGCCAGCAGCTTAGAGGGACAGGGCTCCGGGGAGCTGTTTTTT
>TRBD1|TRBJ1-1|TRBV7-2|-
CASSLEGQGISEAFF
TGTGCCAGCAGCTTAGAGGGACAGGGGATAAGTGAAGCTTTCTTT